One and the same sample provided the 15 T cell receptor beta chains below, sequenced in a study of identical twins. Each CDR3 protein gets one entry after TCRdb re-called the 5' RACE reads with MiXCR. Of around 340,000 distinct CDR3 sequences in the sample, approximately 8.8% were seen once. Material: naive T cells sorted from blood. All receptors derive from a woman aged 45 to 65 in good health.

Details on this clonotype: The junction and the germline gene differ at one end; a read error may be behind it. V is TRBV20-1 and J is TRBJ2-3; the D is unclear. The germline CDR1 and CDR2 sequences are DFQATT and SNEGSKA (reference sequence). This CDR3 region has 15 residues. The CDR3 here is CCARDRRRSTDTQYF. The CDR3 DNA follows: TGCTGTGCTAGAGATAGGCGCAGGTCCACAGATACGCAGTATTTT.

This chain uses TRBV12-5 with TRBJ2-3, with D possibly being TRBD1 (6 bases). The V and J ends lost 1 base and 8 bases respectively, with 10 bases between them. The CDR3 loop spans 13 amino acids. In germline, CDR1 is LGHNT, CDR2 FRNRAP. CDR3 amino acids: CASGLGTVFTQYF. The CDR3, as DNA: TGTGCTAGTGGTTTGGGGACAGTTTTTACGCAGTATTTT.

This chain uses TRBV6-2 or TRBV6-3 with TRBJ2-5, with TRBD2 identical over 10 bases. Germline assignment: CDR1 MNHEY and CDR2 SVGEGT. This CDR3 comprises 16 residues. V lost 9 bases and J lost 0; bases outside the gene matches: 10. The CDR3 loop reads CASNGLAETYQETQYF. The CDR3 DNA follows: TGTGCCAGTAATGGACTAGCGGAGACGTACCAAGAGACCCAGTACTTC.

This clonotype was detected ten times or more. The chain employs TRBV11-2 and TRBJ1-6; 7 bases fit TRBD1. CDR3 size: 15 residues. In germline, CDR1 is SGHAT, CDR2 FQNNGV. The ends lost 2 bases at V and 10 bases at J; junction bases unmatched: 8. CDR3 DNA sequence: TGTGCCAGCAGCTTACTGGACAGGAAGGGATCACCCCTCCACTTT. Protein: CASSLLDRKGSPLHF.

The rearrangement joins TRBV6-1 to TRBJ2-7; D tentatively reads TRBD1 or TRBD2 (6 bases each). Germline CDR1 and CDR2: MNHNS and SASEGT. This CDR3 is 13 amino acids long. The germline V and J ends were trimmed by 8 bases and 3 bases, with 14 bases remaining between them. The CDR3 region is CASWGDTFYEQYV. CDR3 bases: TGTGCCAGCTGGGGGGACACCTTCTACGAGCAGTACGTC.

The CDR3 DNA reads TGCGCCAGCAGTTCTTTAGACAGGGAAGGGGTGAACACTGAAGCTTTCTTT. This gives the protein CASSSLDREGVNTEAFF. V gene TRBV10-2 combines with J gene TRBJ1-1; 7 bases align to TRBD1. This CDR3 has 17 amino acids. The germline gives CDR1 WSHSY, CDR2 SAAADI. V dropped 5 bases and J dropped 0; count of bases not matched to a gene: 12.

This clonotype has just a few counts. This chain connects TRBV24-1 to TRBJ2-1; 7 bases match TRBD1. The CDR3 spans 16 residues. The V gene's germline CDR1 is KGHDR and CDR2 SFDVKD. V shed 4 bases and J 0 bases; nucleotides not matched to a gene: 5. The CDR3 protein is CATSDPRTGSYNEQFF. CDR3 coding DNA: TGTGCCACCAGTGACCCTCGGACAGGCTCCTACAATGAGCAGTTCTTC.

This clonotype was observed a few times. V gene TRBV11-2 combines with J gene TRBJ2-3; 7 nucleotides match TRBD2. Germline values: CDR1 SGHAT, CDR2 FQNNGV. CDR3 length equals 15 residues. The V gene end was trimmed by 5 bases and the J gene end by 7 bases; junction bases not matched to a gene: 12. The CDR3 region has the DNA TGTGCCAGCAGCCAGGGCGGGAGAGACGTGTATACGCAGTATTTT. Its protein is CASSQGGRDVYTQYF.

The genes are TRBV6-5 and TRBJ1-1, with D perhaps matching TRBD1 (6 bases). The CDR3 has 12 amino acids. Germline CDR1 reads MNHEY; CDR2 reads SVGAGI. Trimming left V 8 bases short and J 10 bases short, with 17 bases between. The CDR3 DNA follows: TGTGCCAGCTACGGGGGCTCAGTAACAGCTTTCTTT. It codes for CASYGGSVTAFF.

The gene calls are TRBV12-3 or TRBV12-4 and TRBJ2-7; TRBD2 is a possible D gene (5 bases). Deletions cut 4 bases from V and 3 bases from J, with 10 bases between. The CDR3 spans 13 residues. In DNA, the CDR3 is TGTGCCAGCAGTTCCGGGGTATTCTACGAGCAGTACTTC. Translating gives CASSSGVFYEQYF.

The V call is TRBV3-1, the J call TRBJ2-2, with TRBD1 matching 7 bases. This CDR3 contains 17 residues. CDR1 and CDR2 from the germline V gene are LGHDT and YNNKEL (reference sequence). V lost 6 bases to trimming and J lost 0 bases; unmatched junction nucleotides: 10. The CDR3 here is CASRPPATGTNTGELFF. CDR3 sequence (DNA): TGTGCCAGCAGGCCCCCAGCGACAGGGACGAACACCGGGGAGCTGTTTTTT.

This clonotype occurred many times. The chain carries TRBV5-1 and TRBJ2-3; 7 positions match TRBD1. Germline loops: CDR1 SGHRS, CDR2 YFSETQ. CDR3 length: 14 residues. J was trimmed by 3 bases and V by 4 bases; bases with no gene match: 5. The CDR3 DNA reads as TGCGCCAGCAGCGCCTACAGGGGAACAGATACGCAGTATTTT. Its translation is CASSAYRGTDTQYF.

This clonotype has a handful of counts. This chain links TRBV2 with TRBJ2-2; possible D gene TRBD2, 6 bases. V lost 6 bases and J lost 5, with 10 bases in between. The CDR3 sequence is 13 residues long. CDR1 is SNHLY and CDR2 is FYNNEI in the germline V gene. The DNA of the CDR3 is TGTGCCAGCAGCGCGGGATATACCGGGGAGCTGTTTTTT. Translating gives CASSAGYTGELFF.

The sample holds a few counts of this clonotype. CDR3: CSARLERQETQYF. CDR3 DNA: TGCAGTGCCCGGCTTGAGCGGCAAGAGACCCAGTACTTC. The chain employs TRBV20-1 and TRBJ2-5, with a weak D call TRBD2 (5 bases). There are 13 residues in the CDR3. Germline V gene sequence: CDR1 DFQATT, CDR2 SNEGSKA (reference sequence). V lost 6 bases, J lost 2 bases, and 13 bases lay in between.

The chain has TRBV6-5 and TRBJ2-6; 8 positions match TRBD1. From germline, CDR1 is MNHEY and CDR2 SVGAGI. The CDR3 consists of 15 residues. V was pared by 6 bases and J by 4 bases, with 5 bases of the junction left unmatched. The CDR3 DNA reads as TGTGCCAGCAGCTTAGGACAGGGCGGGGCCAACGTCCTGACTTTC. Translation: CASSLGQGGANVLTF.